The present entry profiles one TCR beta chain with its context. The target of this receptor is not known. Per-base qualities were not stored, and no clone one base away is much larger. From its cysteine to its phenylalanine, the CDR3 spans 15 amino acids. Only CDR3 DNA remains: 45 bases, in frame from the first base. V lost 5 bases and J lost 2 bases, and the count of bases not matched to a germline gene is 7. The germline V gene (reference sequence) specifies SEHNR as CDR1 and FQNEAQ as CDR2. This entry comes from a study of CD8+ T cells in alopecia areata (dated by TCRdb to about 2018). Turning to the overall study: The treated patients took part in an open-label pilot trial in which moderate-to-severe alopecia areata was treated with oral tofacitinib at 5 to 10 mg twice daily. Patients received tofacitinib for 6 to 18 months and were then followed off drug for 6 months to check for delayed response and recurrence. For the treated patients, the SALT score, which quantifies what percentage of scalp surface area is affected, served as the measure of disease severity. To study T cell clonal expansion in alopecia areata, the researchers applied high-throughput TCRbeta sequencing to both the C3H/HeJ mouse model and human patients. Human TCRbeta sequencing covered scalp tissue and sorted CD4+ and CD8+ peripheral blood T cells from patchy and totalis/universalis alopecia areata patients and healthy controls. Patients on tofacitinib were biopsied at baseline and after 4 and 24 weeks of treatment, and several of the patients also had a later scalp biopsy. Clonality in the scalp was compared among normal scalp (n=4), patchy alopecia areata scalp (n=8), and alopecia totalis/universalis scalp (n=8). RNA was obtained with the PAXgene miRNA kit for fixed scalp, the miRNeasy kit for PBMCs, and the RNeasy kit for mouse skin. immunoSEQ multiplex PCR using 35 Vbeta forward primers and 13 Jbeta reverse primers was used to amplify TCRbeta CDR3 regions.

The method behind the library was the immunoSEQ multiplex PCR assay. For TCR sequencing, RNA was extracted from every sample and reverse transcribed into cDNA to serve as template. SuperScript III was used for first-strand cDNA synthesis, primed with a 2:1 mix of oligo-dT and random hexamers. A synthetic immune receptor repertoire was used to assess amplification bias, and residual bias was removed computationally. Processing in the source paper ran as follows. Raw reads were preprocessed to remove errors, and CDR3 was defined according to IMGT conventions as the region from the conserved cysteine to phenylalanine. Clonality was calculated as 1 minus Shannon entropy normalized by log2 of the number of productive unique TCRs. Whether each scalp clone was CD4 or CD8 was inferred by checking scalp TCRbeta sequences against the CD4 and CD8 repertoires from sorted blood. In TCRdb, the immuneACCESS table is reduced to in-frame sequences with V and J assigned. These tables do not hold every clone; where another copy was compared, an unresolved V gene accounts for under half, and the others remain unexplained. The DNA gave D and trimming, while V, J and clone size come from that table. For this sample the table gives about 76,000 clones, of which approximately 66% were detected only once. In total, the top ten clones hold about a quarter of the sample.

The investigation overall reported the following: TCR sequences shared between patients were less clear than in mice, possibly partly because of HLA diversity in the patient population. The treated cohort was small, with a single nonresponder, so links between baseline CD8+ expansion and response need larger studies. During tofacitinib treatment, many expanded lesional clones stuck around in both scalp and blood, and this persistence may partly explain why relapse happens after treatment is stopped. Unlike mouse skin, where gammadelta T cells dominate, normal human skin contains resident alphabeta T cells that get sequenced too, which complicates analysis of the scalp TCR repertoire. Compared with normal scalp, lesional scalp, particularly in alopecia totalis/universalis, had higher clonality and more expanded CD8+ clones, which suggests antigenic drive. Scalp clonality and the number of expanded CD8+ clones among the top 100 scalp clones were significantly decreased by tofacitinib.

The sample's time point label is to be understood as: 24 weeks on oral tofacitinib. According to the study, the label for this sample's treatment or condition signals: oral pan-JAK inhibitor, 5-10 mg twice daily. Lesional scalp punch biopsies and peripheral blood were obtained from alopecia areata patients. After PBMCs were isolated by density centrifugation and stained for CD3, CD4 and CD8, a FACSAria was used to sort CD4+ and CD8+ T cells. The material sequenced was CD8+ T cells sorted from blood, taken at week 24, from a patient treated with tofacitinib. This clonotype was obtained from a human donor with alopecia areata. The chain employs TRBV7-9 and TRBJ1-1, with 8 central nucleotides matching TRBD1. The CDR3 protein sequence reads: CASSILGQGNTEAFF. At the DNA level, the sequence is TGTGCCAGCAGCATCCTCGGACAGGGCAACACTGAAGCTTTCTTT. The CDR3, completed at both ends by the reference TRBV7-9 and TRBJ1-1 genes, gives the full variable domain DTGVSQNPRHKITKRGQNVTFRCDPISEHNRLYWYRQTLGQGPEFLTYFQNEAQLEKSRLLSDRFSAERPKGSFSTLEIQRTEQGDSAMYLCASSILGQGNTEAFFGQGTRLTVV.